This T cell receptor beta chain was found in a study of blood T cell repertoires in COVID-19 (dated by TCRdb to about 2020). Describing the broader study: Collaborator samples came from the United States, Italy and Spain and covered acute and convalescent phases of COVID-19. The sample metadata nearly always contained a de-identified subject ID, COVID-19 status, age in years and sex. Samples were obtained from the ongoing ImmuneRACE study (first 160 participants) and from roughly 1,300 subjects provided by 6 global collaborators. The prospective study material was composed of cDNA or gDNA derived from T cells, B-cell-depleted T cells, or PBMCs. The repertoires were made available in a free public database intended to serve as a resource for research on the immune response to SARS-CoV-2. Where available, HLA class I and class II types were obtained from metadata supplied by the sample provider rather than from assay-based typing. Subjects who had been exposed to COVID-19, were actively infected with it, or had recovered from it provided the deeply sampled blood TCRbeta repertoires that made up the dataset.

TCRbeta CDR3 regions were amplified from genomic DNA by means of the immunoSEQ Assay, a bias-controlled multiplex PCR. Concerning the study's data processing: Nucleated cell counts per sample were estimated from amplification of reference gene primers within the assay. To quantify the absolute abundance of each unique TCRbeta CDR3 rearrangement, sequence reads were collapsed and filtered. For each sample, productive Simpson clonality was calculated as the square root of Simpson's diversity index over productive rearrangements. TCRdb took over this immuneACCESS table, retaining in-frame rearrangements with V and J assigned. Such tables are incomplete; in checked studies, under half of the missing clones stem from an unresolved V gene, and the remainder is unexplained. From that table come the V and J calls and clone size; the DNA was used to work out D and trimming. The sample table holds 80,000 to 100,000 clones, of which approximately 90% were seen once. The ten largest make up 1.5% to 2% of the sample.

Results the study describes overall, beyond this receptor: Clinical and demographic metadata were provided uncurated, with the amount varying by source and participant.

Sequences SGHVS (CDR1) and FQNEAQ (CDR2) are obtained from the germline V gene. V and J lose 1 base and 3 bases, and a span of 12 bases separates them. The CDR3 starts with the cysteine, ends with the phenylalanine, and has 15 residues. Only CDR3 DNA is held: 45 bases, read in frame from base 1. Collaborating institutions collected whole blood in K2EDTA tubes following their own protocols. For TCRbeta analysis, collaborator samples were shipped as frozen whole blood, as isolated PBMCs, or as DNA extracted from either sample type. A note on this clone: There is no known antigen for this receptor. Nothing much larger sits one base from this clone, and base qualities are not available.

The chain is made from TRBV7-8 and TRBJ1-2; the D gene is not confidently resolved. This clonotype originated in a man aged 55-75 years with acute or convalescent COVID-19. Material for sequencing was peripheral blood. Read as DNA, the sequence is TGTGCCAGCAGCTTAGGGGCAACTTGGGACTATGGCTACACCTTC. This codes for CASSLGATWDYGYTF.